The T cell receptor beta chain described here comes from a study of control samples from healthy donors and cancer patients. Some clones are missing from TCRdb's copy, which holds only in-frame ones; the method was immunoSEQ multiplex PCR. The sample shows tens of thousands of clones, around 85% of them seen only once. V was pared by 9 bases and J by 1 base, with 16 bases between. Per the germline V gene, CDR1 is SGHTA and CDR2 is FQGTGA. This CDR3 has 16 amino acids. The receptor comes from a man between 65 and 79 years old with lung cancer. Sequenced material: PBMCs. The rearrangement links TRBV7-3 to TRBJ2-6; D gene ambiguous. The CDR3 DNA sequence: TGTGCCAGTGGGGAACACGGAAGGTCTGGGGCCAACGTCCTGACTTTC. This encodes CASGEHGRSGANVLTF.